Sequencing of this T cell receptor beta chain was carried out in a study of CD4 T cell repertoires in COVID-19. Assay used: immunoSEQ multiplex PCR; TCRdb lists only in-frame clones, some missing. This sample has about 25,000 clones, with over 90% found just once. These memory T cells were uncultured and sequenced directly after ex vivo isolation. The V gene lost 3 bases and the J gene lost 0 bases, with 19 bases spanning the gap. CDR3 length equals 19 residues. Germline loops: CDR1 SGHRS, CDR2 YFSETQ. The sequence derives from a human donor who had COVID-19. The J gene is TRBJ2-6, the V gene TRBV5-1; possible D gene TRBD2, 5 bases. Source: circulating follicular helper CD4+ T cells (cTfh) from blood, taken before the COVID-19 pandemic. The CDR3 nucleotides are TGCGCCAGCAGCTCTCTGTCTCCCGGACTGGTCTCTGGGGCCAACGTCCTGACTTTC. It is translated as CASSSLSPGLVSGANVLTF.